This TCR beta chain was recovered during a study of shared clonotypes between healthy human individuals. Genomic DNA belonging to each subset was distributed in equal measure over several immunoSEQ plates. Only in-frame clones appear in the TCRdb table, and some are missing; sequencing was by immunoSEQ multiplex PCR. The data contain 2,100,000 or so clones, 90% to 97% of them seen just once; the ten biggest clones take up roughly 0.13%. Study-wide results and limits: With few donors, the genetic and exposure-history diversity represented was limited. In general, naive subsets displayed greater estimated richness than memory subsets did.

As regards this clone: Its antigen is currently unknown.

Material for sequencing was naive CD4+ T cells sorted from blood. Subset given: CD45RA+ positively selected. This TCR came from a man aged 18 to 35 in good health.

The CDR3 DNA reads TGTGCCAGCAGGCCGGGACAGGGATTGCATCCCCAGCATTTT. Residues: CASRPGQGLHPQHF. V usage is TRBV6-5 and J usage is TRBJ1-5, with 9 bases matching TRBD1. The V gene end was trimmed by 6 bases and the J gene end by 10 bases; junction bases not matched to a gene: 10. Germline CDR1 MNHEY, CDR2 SVGAGI. The CDR3 length is 14 residues.